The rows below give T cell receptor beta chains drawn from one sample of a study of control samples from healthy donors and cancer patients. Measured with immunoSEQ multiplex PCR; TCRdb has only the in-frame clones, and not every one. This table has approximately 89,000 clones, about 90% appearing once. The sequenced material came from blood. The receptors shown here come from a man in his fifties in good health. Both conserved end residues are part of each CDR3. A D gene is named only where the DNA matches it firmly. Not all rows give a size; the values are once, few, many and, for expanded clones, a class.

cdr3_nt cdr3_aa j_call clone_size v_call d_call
TGTGCCAGCAGGACGGACCTGGACACTGAAGCTTTCTTT CASRTDLDTEAFF TRBJ1-1 . TRBV27 .
TGTGCCAGCAGTTACTCGGGGTTGGCGTCGGGCTACACCTTC CASSYSGLASGYTF TRBJ1-2 once TRBV6-5 .
TGCGCCAGCAGCCAATGGCAGAGGGAGACCCAGTACTTC CASSQWQRETQYF TRBJ2-5 . TRBV4-1 .
TGTGCCGGTGTGGACGTCGGGGGTTCACCCCTCCACTTT CAGVDVGGSPLHF TRBJ1-6 once TRBV2 .
TGTGCCAGCAGTCAAGCCGGGACAGGGCGTAATTCACCCCTCCACTTT CASSQAGTGRNSPLHF TRBJ1-6 . TRBV6-2/TRBV6-3 TRBD1
TGTGCCAGCAGCTACAGAGGACTAGCGGGAGTCAATGAGCAGTTCTTC CASSYRGLAGVNEQFF TRBJ2-1 . TRBV7-2 TRBD2
TGCAGCGTTGCCCCAGCTTTCTTT CSVAPAFF TRBJ1-1 . TRBV29-1 .
TGTGCCAGCAGCCCCCGGGACAGGGATTACAATGAGCAGTTCTTC CASSPRDRDYNEQFF TRBJ2-1 . TRBV11-1 TRBD1
TGTGCCAGCTCACCCGGGACCAGCTCCTATAATTCACCCCTCCACTTT CASSPGTSSYNSPLHF TRBJ1-6 few TRBV18 .
TGTGCCACCGCGACAGGGTTCGACAATGAGCAGTTCTTC CATATGFDNEQFF TRBJ2-1 . TRBV24-1 TRBD1
TGCAGCGTTTCTCGGATAATGAACACTGAAGCTTTCTTT CSVSRIMNTEAFF TRBJ1-1 . TRBV29-1 .
TGTGCCAGTAGTATAGGGCGGGCACCCCTCCACTTT CASSIGRAPLHF TRBJ1-6 once TRBV19 .
TGTGCCAGCAGTCCCGGGGCTTCGGGGCGGGTAGATACGCAGTATTTT CASSPGASGRVDTQYF TRBJ2-3 . TRBV14 .
TGTGCCAGCAGTGAAGGGGGGTATGAGCAGTTCTTC CASSEGGYEQFF TRBJ2-1 . TRBV2 .
TGCAGTGCTAGTAGTCAGGACAATTCACCCCTCCACTTT CSASSQDNSPLHF TRBJ1-6 . TRBV20-1 .
TGTGCCAGCAGCTTACAGGCGGGAGACTACAATGAGCAGTTCTTC CASSLQAGDYNEQFF TRBJ2-1 . TRBV7-9 TRBD2
TGTGCCAGCAGTTTATTCGGGGTCGGGGAGGCTTTCTTT CASSLFGVGEAFF TRBJ1-1 once TRBV27 .
TGTGCCAGCAGCTTAGGCTGGGGGCGGGACAGGATGGAGCAGTTCTTC CASSLGWGRDRMEQFF TRBJ2-1 . TRBV7-8 TRBD1
TGTGCCAGCATGGGGGAGGGGAAAGGCTACACCTTC CASMGEGKGYTF TRBJ1-2 . TRBV6-5 .
TGTGCCAGCAGCTTAGGCCTCAGGACAGGGTCCACAGATACGCAGTATTTT CASSLGLRTGSTDTQYF TRBJ2-3 . TRBV13 TRBD1
TGTGCCAGCAGCCCTAGATTGGGCTCACCCCTCCACTTT CASSPRLGSPLHF TRBJ1-6 . TRBV14 .
TGTGCCAGCAGCCGCCGGACATCCCAAGAGACCCAGTACTTC CASSRRTSQETQYF TRBJ2-5 . TRBV3-1/TRBV3-2 .
TGCGCCAGCAGCCTGGGGACAGCGAACACCGGGGAGCTGTTTTTT CASSLGTANTGELFF TRBJ2-2 . TRBV4-3 TRBD1
TGTGCCACCAGCAGAGATGATGGGCTAGCGGGAGGCAATCCCTACGAGCAGTACTTC CATSRDDGLAGGNPYEQYF TRBJ2-7 once TRBV15 TRBD2
TGCGCCAGCAGAGGACAGGGGAGCACTGAAGCTTTCTTT CASRGQGSTEAFF TRBJ1-1 once TRBV5-1 TRBD1
TGTGCCACCAGTGATCCAGCCAGAACCTACGAGCAGTACTTC CATSDPARTYEQYF TRBJ2-7 . TRBV24-1 .
TGTGCCAGCAGCTCCCAGGACAGGGGACACTATGGCTACACCTTC CASSSQDRGHYGYTF TRBJ1-2 once TRBV6-5 TRBD1
TGCGCCAGCAGCCAAGATCCTGTGAACACTGAAGCTTTCTTT CASSQDPVNTEAFF TRBJ1-1 . TRBV4-3 .
TGTGCCACCAGTGGGACAGCGGGTGACTTCTACGAGCAGTACTTC CATSGTAGDFYEQYF TRBJ2-7 few TRBV24-1 .
TGTGCCAGCAGTAGGGGAGCCTACAATGAGCAGTTCTTC CASSRGAYNEQFF TRBJ2-1 . TRBV7-3 .
TGTGCCAGTAGTATAGGGCTGGGGGACTACGAGCAGTACTTC CASSIGLGDYEQYF TRBJ2-7 . TRBV19 .
TGTGCCAGCAGTTTGGAGGGGGGGCGGAATGAGCAGTTCTTC CASSLEGGRNEQFF TRBJ2-1 . TRBV28 .
TGTGCCAGCAGCTTGGAAGGGGGTAATTCACCCCTCCACTTT CASSLEGGNSPLHF TRBJ1-6 . TRBV5-4 .
TGCGCCAGCAGTGAGTACTGGACAGGGCACCTAGATACGCAGTATTTT CASSEYWTGHLDTQYF TRBJ2-3 . TRBV10-2 TRBD1
TGTGCCTGGAGCCCGGGACTAGCGGGGGGGCCGAGGACAGATACGCAGTATTTT CAWSPGLAGGPRTDTQYF TRBJ2-3 . TRBV30 TRBD2
TGTGCCAGCAGCCCATACACAGGGGGAGGCTACACCTTC CASSPYTGGGYTF TRBJ1-2 . TRBV14 TRBD1
TGTGCCAGCAGTCACAGGAGTGGCTATGGCTACACCTTC CASSHRSGYGYTF TRBJ1-2 . TRBV11-3 .
TGTGCCACCAGCGTGGACATTGCCTACGAGCAGTACTTC CATSVDIAYEQYF TRBJ2-7 . TRBV15 .
TGTGCCAGCAGCTTAGCGGGAGGGCGAGAGACCCAGTACTTC CASSLAGGRETQYF TRBJ2-5 . TRBV7-9 TRBD2
TGTGCCACCAGTGATTTTGGAGCGGGACCCCAGGAGACCCAGTACTTC CATSDFGAGPQETQYF TRBJ2-5 . TRBV24-1 TRBD2
TGTGCCAGCACTCGAGGGTATCCTGGGGCCAACGTCCTGACTTTC CASTRGYPGANVLTF TRBJ2-6 . TRBV6-5 .
TGTGCCAGCTCACAGAGAGACAGAAATCCTGAAGCTTTCTTT CASSQRDRNPEAFF TRBJ1-1 . TRBV18 .
TGTGCCAGCAGCCGAGGGACAGGGGGCTCTGGGGCCAACGTCCTGACTTTC CASSRGTGGSGANVLTF TRBJ2-6 . TRBV5-4 TRBD1
TGTGCCGTAGCGGGGTGGCCTAGGGGTGAGCAGTTCTTC CAVAGWPRGEQFF TRBJ2-1 once TRBV28 TRBD2
TGTGCCAGCAGATTACAGGGGGGGGACACTGAAGCTTTCTTT CASRLQGGDTEAFF TRBJ1-1 few TRBV5-8 TRBD1